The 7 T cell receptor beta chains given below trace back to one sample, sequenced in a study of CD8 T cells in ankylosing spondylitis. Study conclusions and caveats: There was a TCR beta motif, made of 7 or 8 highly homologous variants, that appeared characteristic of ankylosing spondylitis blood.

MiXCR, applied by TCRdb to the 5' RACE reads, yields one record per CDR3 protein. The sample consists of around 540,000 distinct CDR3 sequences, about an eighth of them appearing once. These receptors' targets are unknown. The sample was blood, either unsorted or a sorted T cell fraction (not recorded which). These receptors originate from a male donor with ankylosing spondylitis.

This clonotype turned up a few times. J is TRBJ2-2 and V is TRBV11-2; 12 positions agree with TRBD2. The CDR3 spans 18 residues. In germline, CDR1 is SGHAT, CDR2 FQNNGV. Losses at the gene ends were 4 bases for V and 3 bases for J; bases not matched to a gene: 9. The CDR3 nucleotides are TGTGCCAGCAGCTACCCCGGGACTAGCGGGCGCTACACCGGGGAGCTGTTTTTT. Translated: CASSYPGTSGRYTGELFF.

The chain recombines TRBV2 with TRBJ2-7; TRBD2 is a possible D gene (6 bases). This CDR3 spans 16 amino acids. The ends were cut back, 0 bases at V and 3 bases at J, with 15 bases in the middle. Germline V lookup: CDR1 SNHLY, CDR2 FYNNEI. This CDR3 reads CASSEATVLAGYEQYV. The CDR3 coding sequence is TGTGCCAGCAGTGAAGCGACGGTACTAGCAGGCTACGAGCAGTACGTC.

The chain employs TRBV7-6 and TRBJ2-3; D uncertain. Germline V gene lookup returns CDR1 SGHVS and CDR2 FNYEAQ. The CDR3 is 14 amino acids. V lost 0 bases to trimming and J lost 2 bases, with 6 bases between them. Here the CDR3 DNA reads TGTGCCAGCAGCTTAGCGCCTGACACAGATACGCAGTATTTT. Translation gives CASSLAPDTDTQYF.

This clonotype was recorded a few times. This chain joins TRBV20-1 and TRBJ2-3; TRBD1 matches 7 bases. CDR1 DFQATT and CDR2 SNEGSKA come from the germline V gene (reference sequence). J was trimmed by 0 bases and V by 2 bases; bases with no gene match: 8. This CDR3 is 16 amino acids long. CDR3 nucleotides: TGCAGTGCTAGATCCTTTCGGACAGGAAGCACAGATACGCAGTATTTT. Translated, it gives CSARSFRTGSTDTQYF.

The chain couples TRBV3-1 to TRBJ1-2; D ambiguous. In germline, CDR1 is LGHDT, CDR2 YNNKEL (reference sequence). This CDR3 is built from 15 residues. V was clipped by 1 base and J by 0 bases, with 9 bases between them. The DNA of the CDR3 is TGTGCCAGCAGCCAAGGCGGGATTTCTAACTATGGCTACACCTTC. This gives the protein CASSQGGISNYGYTF.

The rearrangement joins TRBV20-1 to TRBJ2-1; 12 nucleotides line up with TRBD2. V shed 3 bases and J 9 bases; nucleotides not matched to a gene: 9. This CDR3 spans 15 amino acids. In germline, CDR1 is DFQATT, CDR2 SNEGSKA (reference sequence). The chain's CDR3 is CSARTSGSFHGEQFF. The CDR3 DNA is TGCAGTGCTAGGACTAGCGGGAGCTTTCATGGTGAGCAGTTCTTC.

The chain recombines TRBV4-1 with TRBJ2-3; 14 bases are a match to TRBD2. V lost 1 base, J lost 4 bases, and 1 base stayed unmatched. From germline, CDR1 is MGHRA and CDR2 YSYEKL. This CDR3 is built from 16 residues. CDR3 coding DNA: TGCGCCAGCAGCCAAGGGGGACTAGCGGGAGCAGATACGCAGTATTTT. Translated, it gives CASSQGGLAGADTQYF.